These 10 T cell receptor beta chains share one sample of origin, sequenced in a study of high-grade serous ovarian cancer treatment subgroups. Clones were sequenced by immunoSEQ multiplex PCR, and TCRdb holds only the in-frame ones, with some missing. Here the sample spans 12,000 to 15,000 clones, 85% to 90% being singletons. Tumor samples were taken before definitive surgery or chemotherapy. Sequenced sample: tumor tissue. The receptor set was obtained from a human donor with high-grade serous ovarian cancer.

The chain joins TRBV18 to TRBJ1-2; possibly TRBD1 for D (6 bases). The CDR3 has 13 amino acids. Germline V lookup: CDR1 KGHSH, CDR2 LQKENI. V dropped 2 bases and J dropped 6 bases, with 10 bases sitting between them. The CDR3 reads CASSPRPGDGYTF. CDR3 DNA: TGTGCCAGCTCACCAAGGCCAGGGGATGGCTACACCTTC.

The chain joins TRBV6-1 to TRBJ2-7, with D maybe TRBD2 (6 bases). The CDR3 has 16 residues. V lost 1 base and J lost 0, with 13 bases in between. The V gene's germline CDR1 is MNHNS and CDR2 SASEGT. The CDR3 here is CASSEGLVRSSYEQYF. For the CDR3, the DNA is TGTGCCAGCAGTGAAGGACTAGTTCGGAGCTCCTACGAGCAGTACTTC.

Points on this clone: The sample holds other DNA sequences that translate to the same CDR3. V usage is TRBV5-1 and J usage is TRBJ1-1; 8 bases line up with TRBD1. Trimming removed 3 bases from V and 1 base from J; junction bases left unmatched: 2. The CDR3 loop spans 14 amino acids. Germline CDR1 and CDR2: SGHRS and YFSETQ. CDR3 bases: TGCGCCAGCAGCTCCGGGACAGGGAACACTGAAGCTTTCTTT. Translation gives CASSSGTGNTEAFF.

The J gene is TRBJ1-6, the V gene TRBV7-9, with D perhaps TRBD1 (5 bases). The CDR3 runs to 13 residues. Germline V CDR1 and CDR2: SEHNR, FQNEAQ (reference sequence). V dropped 7 bases and J dropped 8 bases, with 12 bases sitting between them. Here the CDR3 DNA reads TGTGCCAGCACCCCAGCGGGGGATTCACCCCTCCACTTT. It translates to CASTPAGDSPLHF. The full variable domain, its missing parts supplied by reference TRBV7-9 and TRBJ1-6, is DTGVSQNPRHKITKRGQNVTFRCDPISEHNRLYWYRQTLGQGPEFLTYFQNEAQLEKSRLLSDRFSAERPKGSFSTLEIQRTEQGDSAMYLCASTPAGDSPLHFGNGTRLTVT.

The chain has TRBV28 and TRBJ2-7, with 7 bases matching TRBD1. This CDR3 spans 13 amino acids. CDR1 is MDHEN and CDR2 is SYDVKM in the germline V gene. V lost 6 bases, J lost 2 bases, and 4 bases stayed unmatched. The CDR3 DNA is TGTGCCAGCAGATTACAGGGGCCCTACGAGCAGTACTTC. Translating gives CASRLQGPYEQYF.

This chain connects TRBV6-4 to TRBJ2-2; 7 bases map to TRBD2. The germline gives CDR1 MRHNA, CDR2 SNTAGT. Trimming removed 2 bases from V and 3 bases from J; junction bases left unmatched: 0. This CDR3 spans 14 amino acids. The CDR3 reads CASSDGGDTGELFF. DNA for the CDR3: TGTGCCAGCAGTGACGGGGGGGACACCGGGGAGCTGTTTTTT.

The rearrangement joins TRBV9 to TRBJ1-4, with 7 bases aligning to TRBD1. Germline V gene data show CDR1 as SGDLS and CDR2 as YYNGEE. This CDR3 comprises 19 residues. Trimming took 3 bases from V and 3 from J; bases not matched to a gene: 17. This chain's CDR3 is CASSAQLTGTLIPNEKLFF. CDR3 sequence (DNA): TGTGCCAGCAGCGCCCAATTGACAGGGACCCTTATCCCTAATGAAAAACTGTTTTTT. Combining the CDR3 with reference TRBV9 and TRBJ1-4 gives the whole variable domain DSGVTQTPKHLITATGQRVTLRCSPRSGDLSVYWYQQSLDQGLQFLIQYYNGEERAKGNILERFSAQQFPDLHSELNLSSLELGDSALYFCASSAQLTGTLIPNEKLFFGSGTQLSVL.

Sample share makes this clone large (0.1 to 1%). Other nucleotide sequences from this sample produce the same CDR3. The rearrangement uses TRBV6-5 and TRBJ2-7; 11 bases match TRBD2. Germline V lookup: CDR1 MNHEY, CDR2 SVGAGI. The CDR3 loop spans 16 amino acids. Trimming removed 0 bases from V and 1 base from J; junction bases left unmatched: 2. The CDR3 DNA is TGTGCCAGCAGTTACTCGACTAGCGGGGTATCCTACGAGCAGTACTTC. Its translation: CASSYSTSGVSYEQYF.

The chain employs TRBV6-5 and TRBJ2-7, with D perhaps matching TRBD1 (6 bases). CDR1 is MNHEY, CDR2 SVGAGI, per germline. The CDR3 sequence is 15 residues long. V lost 2 bases to trimming and J lost 0 bases, with 11 bases between them. DNA for the CDR3: TGTGCCAGCAGTTACACCAGGGGCTACTCCTACGAGCAGTACTTC. It specifies CASSYTRGYSYEQYF.

This clone was picked up one time. The chain employs TRBV5-8 and TRBJ1-6; D unclear. Germline CDR1 reads SGHTS; CDR2 reads YDEGEE. Trimming cost V 0 bases and J 7 bases, with 8 bases left between them. The CDR3 is made up of 14 amino acids. DNA for the CDR3: TGTGCCAGCAGCTTGGCCCAGGTCAATTCACCCCTCCACTTT. This translates into CASSLAQVNSPLHF. The entire variable domain, with the rest obtained from reference TRBV5-8 and TRBJ1-6, is as follows: EAGVTQSPTHLIKTRGQQATLRCSPISGHTSVYWYQQALGLGLQFLLWYDEGEERNRGNFPPRFSGRQFPNYSSELNVNALELEDSALYLCASSLAQVNSPLHFGNGTRLTVT.